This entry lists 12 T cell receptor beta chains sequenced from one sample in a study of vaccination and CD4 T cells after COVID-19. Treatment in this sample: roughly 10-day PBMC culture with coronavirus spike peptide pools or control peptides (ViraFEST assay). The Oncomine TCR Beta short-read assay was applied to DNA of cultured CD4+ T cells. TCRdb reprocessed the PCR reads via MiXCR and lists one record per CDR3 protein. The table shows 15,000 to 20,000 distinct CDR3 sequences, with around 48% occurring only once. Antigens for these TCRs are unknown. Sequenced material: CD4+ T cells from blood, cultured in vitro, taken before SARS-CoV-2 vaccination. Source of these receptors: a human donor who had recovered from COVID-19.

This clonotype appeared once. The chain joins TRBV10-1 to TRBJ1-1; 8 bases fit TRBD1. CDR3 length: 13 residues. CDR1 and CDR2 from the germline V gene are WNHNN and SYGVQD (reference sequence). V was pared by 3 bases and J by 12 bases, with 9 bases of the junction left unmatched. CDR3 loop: CASSDHRGWATFF. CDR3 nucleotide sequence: TGCGCCAGCAGTGACCACAGGGGGTGGGCGACTTTCTTT.

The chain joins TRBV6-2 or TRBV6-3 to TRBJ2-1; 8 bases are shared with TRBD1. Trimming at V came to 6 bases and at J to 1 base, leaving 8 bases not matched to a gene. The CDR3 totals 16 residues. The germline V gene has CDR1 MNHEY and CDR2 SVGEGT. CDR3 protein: CASRPSGGRSYNEQFF. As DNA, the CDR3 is TGTGCCAGCAGACCGTCAGGGGGCAGGTCCTACAATGAGCAGTTCTTC.

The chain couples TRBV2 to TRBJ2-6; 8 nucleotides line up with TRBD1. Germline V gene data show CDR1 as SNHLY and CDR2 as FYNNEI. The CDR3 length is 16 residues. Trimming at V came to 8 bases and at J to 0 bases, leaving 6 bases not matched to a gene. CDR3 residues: CASRGQGSSGANVLTF. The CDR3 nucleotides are TGTGCCAGCCGTGGACAGGGTAGCTCTGGGGCCAACGTCCTGACTTTC.

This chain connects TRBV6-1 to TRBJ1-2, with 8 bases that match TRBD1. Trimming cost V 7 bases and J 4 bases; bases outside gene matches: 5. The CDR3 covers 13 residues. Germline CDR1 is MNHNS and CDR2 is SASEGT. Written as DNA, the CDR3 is TGTGCCAGCACTCTCGGACAGGGCTATGGCTACACCTTC. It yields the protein CASTLGQGYGYTF.

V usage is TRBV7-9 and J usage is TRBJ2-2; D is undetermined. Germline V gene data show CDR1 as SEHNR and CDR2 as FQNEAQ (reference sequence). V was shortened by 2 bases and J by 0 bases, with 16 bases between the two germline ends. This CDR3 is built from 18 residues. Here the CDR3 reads CASSLTPHGPTNTGELFF. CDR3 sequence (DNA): TGTGCCAGCAGCTTAACTCCTCACGGGCCAACGAACACCGGGGAGCTGTTTTTT.

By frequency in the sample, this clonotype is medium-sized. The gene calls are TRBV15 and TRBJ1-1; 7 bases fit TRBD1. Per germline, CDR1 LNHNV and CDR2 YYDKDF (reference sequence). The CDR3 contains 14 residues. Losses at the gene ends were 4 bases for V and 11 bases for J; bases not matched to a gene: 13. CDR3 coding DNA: TGTGCCACCAGCACCCGGACAACAGGGGTTGGCGCTTTCTTT. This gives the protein CATSTRTTGVGAFF.

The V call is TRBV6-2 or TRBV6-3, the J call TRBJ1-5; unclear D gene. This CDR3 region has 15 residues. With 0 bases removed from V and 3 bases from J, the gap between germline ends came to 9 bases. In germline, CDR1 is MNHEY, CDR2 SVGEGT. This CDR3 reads CASSYSGWDNQPQHF. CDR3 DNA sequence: TGTGCCAGCAGTTACTCGGGATGGGACAATCAGCCCCAGCATTTT.

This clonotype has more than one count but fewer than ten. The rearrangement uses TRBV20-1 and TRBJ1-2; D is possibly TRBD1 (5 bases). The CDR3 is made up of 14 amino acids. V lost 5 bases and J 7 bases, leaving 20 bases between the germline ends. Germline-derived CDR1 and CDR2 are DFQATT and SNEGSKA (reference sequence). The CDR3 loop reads CSAPGTLTESGYTF. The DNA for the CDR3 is TGCAGTGCTCCCGGGACCCTGACCGAGAGTGGCTACACCTTC.

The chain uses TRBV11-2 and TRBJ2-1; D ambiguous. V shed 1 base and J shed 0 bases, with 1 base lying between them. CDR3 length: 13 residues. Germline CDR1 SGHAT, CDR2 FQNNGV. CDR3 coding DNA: TGTGCCAGCAGCTTAGGCTCCTACAATGAGCAGTTCTTC. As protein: CASSLGSYNEQFF.

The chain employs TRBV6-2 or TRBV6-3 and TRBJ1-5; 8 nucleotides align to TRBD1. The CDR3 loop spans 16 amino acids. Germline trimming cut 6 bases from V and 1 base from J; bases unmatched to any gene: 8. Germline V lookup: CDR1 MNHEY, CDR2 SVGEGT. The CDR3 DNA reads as TGTGCCAGCAGCCCTCGGACAGGGCAAAGCAATCAGCCCCAGCATTTT. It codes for CASSPRTGQSNQPQHF.

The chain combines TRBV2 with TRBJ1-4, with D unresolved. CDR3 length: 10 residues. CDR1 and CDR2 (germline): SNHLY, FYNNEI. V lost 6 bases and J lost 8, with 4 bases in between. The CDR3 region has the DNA TGTGCCAGCAGACAGGAAAAACTGTTTTTT. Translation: CASRQEKLFF. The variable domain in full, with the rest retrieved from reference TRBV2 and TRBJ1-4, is EPEVTQTPSHQVTQMGQEVILRCVPISNHLYFYWYRQILGQKVEFLVSFYNNEISEKSEIFDDQFSVERPDGSNFTLKIRSTKLEDSAMYFCASRQEKLFFGSGTQLSVL.

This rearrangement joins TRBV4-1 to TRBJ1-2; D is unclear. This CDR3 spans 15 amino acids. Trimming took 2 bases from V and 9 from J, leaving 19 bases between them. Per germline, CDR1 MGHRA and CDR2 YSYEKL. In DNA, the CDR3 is TGCGCCAGCAGCCAAAATGCGAGGGCCATATCGAGCTACACCTTC. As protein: CASSQNARAISSYTF.